These T cell receptor beta chains were read from a single sample in a study of T cells expressing NK-cell markers. TCRdb re-called the 5' RACE reads and gives one entry per CDR3 protein, without DNA. Here the sample table reports 500,000 to 700,000 distinct CDR3 sequences. The sequenced material came from blood T cells: a sorted CD56 or NKG2C T cell subset, CD4+ or CD8+ T cells, or bulk PBMC T cells (not recorded which). The receptors were gathered from a man between 18 and 29 years old in good health. The CDR3 runs from the conserved cysteine through the conserved F or W.

>TRBJ1-3|TRBV27
CASSYSGTPGNTIYF
>TRBJ1-1|TRBV7-2
CASSLGRPQAFF
>TRBJ1-3|TRBV15
CATSRDSSYGGAITGNTIYF
>TRBJ2-5|TRBV2
CASRATSSLTQYF
>TRBJ2-7|TRBV5-1
CASRLEARYEQYF
>TRBJ2-5|TRBV11-2
CASSDLGGFRETQYF
>TRBJ1-4|TRBV20-1
CSAPQSYRSTNEKLFF
>TRBJ2-7|TRBV27
CASQTGYEQYF
>TRBJ2-1|TRBV5-6
CASKVGSSYNEQFF
>TRBJ1-4|TRBV6-1
CASSEIQANEKLFF
>TRBJ2-3|TRBV10-3
CAISPGLAGEGTDTQYF
>TRBJ1-1|TRBV20-1
CSASDRGRSTEPFF
>TRBJ2-3|TRBV11-2
CASSLLGLAGGIDTQYF
>TRBJ2-3|TRBV11-2
CASSFSGGSNTQYF
>TRBJ1-3|TRBV6-2/TRBV6-3
CASSLASGPNTIYF
>TRBJ2-2|TRBV11-2
CASSSQPITGELFF
>TRBJ2-2|TRBV7-9
CASSFVASWNTGELFF
>TRBJ2-1|TRBV12-3/TRBV12-4
CASSPLGGGGYNEQFF
>TRBJ2-3|TRBV13
CASSSPAGTDTQYF
>TRBJ2-7|TRBV28
CASAGGTTSYEQYF
>TRBJ1-2|TRBV5-1
CASSPGEDFGYGYTF
>TRBJ2-1|TRBV29-1
CSVRLDWGYNEQFF
>TRBJ2-1|TRBV29-1
CSIVPGQIYNEQFF
>TRBJ2-3|TRBV19
CASSIRREGADTQYF
>TRBJ2-2|TRBV7-2
CASSPRLAGGPPSNTGELFF
>TRBJ2-7|TRBV7-2
CASSLPGTRKVLYEQYF
>TRBJ1-5|TRBV10-3
CAIGRGPNQPQHF
>TRBJ2-7|TRBV15
CATSRARDGTYEQYF
>TRBJ2-7|TRBV15
CATLSSETYEQYF
>TRBJ1-1|TRBV20-1
CSAIPLGGQLNTEAFF
>TRBJ2-7|TRBV7-2
CASSLPRAYEQYF
>TRBJ2-7|TRBV4-3
CASSPFGGPYEQYF
>TRBJ2-1|TRBV3-1
CASSQELREHEQFF
>TRBJ2-3|TRBV7-8
CASSIQAGGTDTQYF
>TRBJ2-1|TRBV29-1
CSVEVTGWAYSGSIVHEQFF
>TRBJ1-2|TRBV28
CASSSMRHYGYTF
>TRBJ2-1|TRBV2
CASSESSGRNEQFF
>TRBJ2-7|TRBV6-2/TRBV6-3
CASGIRSSYEQYF
>TRBJ2-3|TRBV24-1
CATSGLAPSTSTDTQYF
>TRBJ1-5|TRBV15
CATSRQNRGVTQPQHF
>TRBJ2-7|TRBV28
CASRGSGTHYEQYF
>TRBJ2-7|TRBV27
CASGKPGLYEQYF
>TRBJ1-1|TRBV20-1
CSAGNTVDTEAFF
>TRBJ2-3|TRBV12-3/TRBV12-4
CASSLLDRDTDTQYF
>TRBJ2-5|TRBV10-3
CAIRSGGQTQETQYF
>TRBJ2-5|TRBV6-1
CASCLAGGGQETQYF
>TRBJ2-2|TRBV7-9
CASSYLAAGLTGELFF
>TRBJ2-3|TRBV11-2
CASSLGYDTQYF
>TRBJ2-5|TRBV20-1
CSARAKATQYF